This section outlines one TCR beta chain sequence together with its context. Its antigen is not identified. The source of the sample is a study of shared clonotypes between healthy human individuals. Naive CD8 cells lacked CD45RO, underwent positive selection for CCR7 and left out terminally differentiated effector memory CD45RA+ cells. Caucasian adults residing in Nashville, Tennessee made up all the donors. Profiled with immunoSEQ multiplex PCR; TCRdb holds only in-frame clones, not every one. The table includes about 2.1 million clones, just over 90% detected once. CDR3 size: 16 residues. Germline V CDR1 and CDR2: LNHDA, SQIVND (reference sequence). V gave up 9 bases and J gave up 1 base; unmatched junction bases: 15. General study results and limits: The donor pool, a small one, limited the genetic and exposure-history diversity represented. Unshared clonotypes carried lower generation probabilities than those common to all four donors.

The sequence was collected from a man younger than 35 in good health. Some clones in this sample may be carry-over from other donors' samples. The rearrangement uses TRBV19 and TRBJ2-7, with 7 bases matching TRBD2. The sequencing input was naive CD8+ T cells from PBMCs. This CDR3 is CASKPSSGGGSYEQYF. CDR3 sequence (DNA): TGTGCCAGCAAACCTTCTAGCGGAGGAGGGTCCTACGAGCAGTACTTC.